The 15 T cell receptor beta chains in this list originate from one sample, sequenced in a study of control samples from healthy donors and cancer patients. Method: immunoSEQ multiplex PCR; TCRdb's copy keeps in-frame clones and lacks some. The data show approximately 74,000 clones, around 93% seen once. Sequenced sample: blood. The origin of the receptors is a woman aged 30 to 39 in good health.

The rearrangement joins TRBV7-3 to TRBJ2-1, with a weak D call TRBD2 (5 bases). V was shortened by 0 bases and J by 5 bases, with 14 bases between the two germline ends. Germline lookup yields CDR1 SGHTA and CDR2 FQGTGA. This CDR3 is 16 amino acids long. The CDR3 sequence is CASSLTRASPNNEQFF. DNA for the CDR3: TGTGCCAGCAGCTTAACAAGGGCTAGCCCAAACAATGAGCAGTTCTTC.

V is TRBV6-5 and J is TRBJ2-3; 9 nucleotides align to TRBD1. The CDR3 covers 14 residues. The germline V gene encodes CDR1 MNHEY and CDR2 SVGAGI. Trimming removed 6 bases from V and 1 base from J; junction bases left unmatched: 2. CDR3 protein: CASRDRGGTDTQYF. CDR3 DNA sequence: TGTGCCAGCAGGGACAGGGGCGGCACAGATACGCAGTATTTT.

V usage is TRBV3-1 (or the pseudogene TRBV3-2) and J usage is TRBJ2-3, with D maybe TRBD1 (6 bases). The V gene lost 6 bases and the J gene lost 4 bases, with 17 bases spanning the gap. This CDR3 region has 15 residues. Germline V lookup: CDR1 LGHDT, CDR2 YNNKEL (reference sequence). The CDR3 here is CASRDPRGRADTQYF. The CDR3, as DNA: TGTGCCAGCAGGGACCCCAGGGGCCGCGCAGATACGCAGTATTTT.

The chain is built from TRBV11-3 and TRBJ2-7, with TRBD2 matching over 10 bases. The CDR3 is 14 residues long. J was trimmed by 5 bases and V by 6 bases; bases with no gene match: 7. Germline V gene sequence: CDR1 SGHNT, CDR2 YENEEA. This CDR3 is CASSRGLAVHEQYF. Written as DNA, the CDR3 is TGTGCCAGCAGTAGAGGACTAGCGGTCCACGAGCAGTACTTC.

The chain links TRBV18 to TRBJ1-1; D call uncertain. V lost 2 bases to trimming and J lost 3 bases, with 10 bases between them. CDR1 and CDR2 from the germline V gene are KGHSH and LQKENI. The CDR3 consists of 14 residues. As DNA, the CDR3 is TGTGCCAGCTCACCAGTTTGGAGGGACACTGAAGCTTTCTTT. Its translation is CASSPVWRDTEAFF.

The chain is built from TRBV5-4 and TRBJ2-5; 9 bases are a match to TRBD1. The CDR3 runs to 17 residues. With 0 bases clipped from V and 5 bases from J, the junction kept 11 bases outside the gene matches. Looked up from germline, CDR1 is SGHNT and CDR2 is YYREEE (reference sequence). The CDR3 loop is CASSLGGFEQGAETQYF. The CDR3 nucleotides read TGTGCCAGCAGCTTGGGAGGGTTCGAACAGGGGGCCGAGACCCAGTACTTC.

To note about this clone: Other nucleotide sequences in the sample specify the same CDR3. The chain recombines TRBV11-1 with TRBJ2-1; D could derive from TRBD1 or TRBD2 (6 bases each). The CDR3 extends over 15 amino acids. Germline values: CDR1 SGHAT, CDR2 FQDESV (reference sequence). Trimming stripped 2 bases from V and 9 bases from J, with 17 bases between. The CDR3 reads CASSLFRGGRGEQFF. The CDR3 coding sequence is TGTGCCAGCAGCTTATTCCGTGGGGGGCGGGGTGAGCAGTTCTTC.

This clone was counted once. The rearrangement joins TRBV2 to TRBJ1-2; D gene ambiguous. CDR1 is SNHLY and CDR2 is FYNNEI in the germline V gene. The CDR3 is 14 residues long. Trimming shortened V by 4 bases and J by 2 bases, and 11 bases separated the two germline ends. CDR3 in amino acids: CASSGPGKNYGYTF. The CDR3 DNA reads as TGTGCCAGCAGTGGCCCGGGGAAGAACTATGGCTACACCTTC.

A word on this clone: This same CDR3 is encoded by further DNA sequences in the sample. The chain is built from TRBV3-1 (or the pseudogene TRBV3-2) and TRBJ2-3, with a possible D match to TRBD1 (6 bases). Trimming removed 3 bases from V and 0 bases from J, with 7 bases in between. CDR1 is LGHDT, CDR2 YNNKEL, per germline (reference sequence). This CDR3 region has 14 residues. Here the CDR3 reads CASSHRGSTDTQYF. The DNA for the CDR3 is TGTGCCAGCAGCCATAGGGGGAGCACAGATACGCAGTATTTT.

The J gene is TRBJ1-3, the V gene TRBV7-8; D is ambiguous. V dropped 5 bases and J dropped 2 bases, with 19 bases sitting between them. The CDR3 loop spans 17 amino acids. Per germline, CDR1 SGHVS and CDR2 FQNEAQ. The CDR3 region has the DNA TGTGCCAGCAGCCCTACTCGAGGGAGCGCCCCTGGAAACACCATATATTTT. It specifies CASSPTRGSAPGNTIYF.

The chain joins TRBV11-2 to TRBJ2-2; D is perhaps TRBD2 (5 bases). This CDR3 is built from 17 residues. V lost 5 bases to trimming and J lost 0 bases, with 16 bases between them. Germline CDR1 and CDR2: SGHAT and FQNNGV. The CDR3: CASSTYPDYSNTGELFF. The CDR3 DNA follows: TGTGCCAGCAGCACCTACCCCGACTACTCGAACACCGGGGAGCTGTTTTTT.

The gene calls are TRBV11-3 and TRBJ1-1; D remains unclear. Trimming left V 5 bases short and J 0 bases short, with 19 bases between. Germline CDR1 is SGHNT and CDR2 is YENEEA. CDR3 length equals 17 residues. The CDR3 nucleotides are TGTGCCAGCAGCGTCCCCACCGGAGAACAAATGAACACTGAAGCTTTCTTT. Its translation is CASSVPTGEQMNTEAFF.

The chain carries TRBV11-2 and TRBJ1-5, with D perhaps TRBD1 (6 bases). The germline V and J ends were trimmed by 3 bases and 5 bases, with 14 bases remaining between them. This CDR3 is built from 15 residues. CDR1 and CDR2 from the germline V gene are SGHAT and FQNNGV. The CDR3 DNA sequence: TGTGCCAGCAGCTTTTTACCAGGGGAAGATCAGCCCCAGCATTTT. This translates into CASSFLPGEDQPQHF.

This chain joins TRBV19 and TRBJ2-6; 8 bases map to TRBD1. This CDR3 is 15 amino acids long. CDR1 LNHDA and CDR2 SQIVND come from the germline V gene (reference sequence). The junction had 5 bases not matched to a gene; V was cut back by 8 bases and J by 2 bases. The CDR3 spells CASGLGQAGANVLTF. DNA of the CDR3: TGTGCCAGTGGCCTGGGACAGGCTGGGGCCAACGTCCTGACTTTC.

The sample holds one count of this clone. This chain links TRBV9 with TRBJ1-6; D gene unclear. With 2 bases removed from V and 6 bases from J, the gap between germline ends came to 9 bases. The germline gives CDR1 SGDLS, CDR2 YYNGEE. This CDR3 region has 14 residues. The CDR3, as DNA: TGTGCCAGCAGCGTTCAGAGTACTAATTCACCCCTCCACTTT. It yields the protein CASSVQSTNSPLHF.